The T cell receptor beta chain under discussion was sequenced for a study of tumor-infiltrating lymphocytes in primary liver carcinoma (dated by TCRdb to 2016 to 2017). Some background on the complete study: Of the five patients (three men and two women, aged 30 to 69 years), four had hepatocellular carcinoma and one had combined HCC and intrahepatic cholangiocarcinoma. The five patients had tumors staged T1-T3 N0M0, with maximum diameters ranging from 4.2 to 10 cm. Each sample produced roughly 3.65 to 8 million productive TCRbeta reads, and read depth showed no significant difference between tissue types. Across five regions of each liver tumor, along with adjacent normal tissue and blood, the study brought together TCRbeta repertoire sequencing, expression microarrays and whole-exome sequencing. A total of 35 or so specimens from 5 patients went through TCRbeta repertoire sequencing, namely 25 tumor regions, 5 adjacent noncancerous liver tissues and 5 peripheral blood samples. The 25 to 30 tumor region samples were profiled with Agilent mRNA microarrays so that TCRbeta repertoire diversity could be related to the local molecular phenotype. Technical replicate repertoires showed high reproducibility, with mean shared-clone rates about 0.91 and correlation coefficients above 0.95. Beyond this particular receptor, the publication reports: Repertoire overlap was found to be higher between tumor regions (mean approximately 35%) than between tumor-adjacent (around 17%) or tumor-blood (around 14%) pairs, consistent with antigen-driven expansion. Only roughly 8-25% of top clones appeared in all five regions of a tumor, which suggests that tumor-infiltrating T cells are spatially heterogeneous. Bulk unsorted samples precluded comparing CD4+ and CD8+ T cell repertoires. Only the TCR beta chain was sequenced, so true repertoire diversity is likely underestimated because unpaired alpha chains were not captured. With just a few patients in the study, the authors point out that the findings should be validated in a larger study. A significantly larger repertoire fraction was made up by the top 250 clones in tumors than in blood (p = 0.039).

Total RNA and DNA were co-extracted from about 19-30 mg of bulk tissue with the AllPrep DNA/RNA mini kit, without cell sorting. About five patients with histopathologically diagnosed primary liver carcinoma underwent surgical resection in China between 2015 and 2016. At the time of sampling, the patients had chronic HBV infection and had not received any treatment. Five spatially separated regions were sampled per tumor: superior, inferior, left-lateral and right-lateral poles, plus the tumor centre. Histological examination found more than 80% viable tumor cells in every tumor sample. Pieces of fresh tumor and adjacent tissue were cut in half, with one half kept in RNAlater at -80 degrees C and the other half sent for histology. TCRbeta-specific cDNA was reverse-transcribed from about 0.45 ug total RNA using a constant-region primer and ProtoScript II reverse transcriptase. Three nested multiplex PCR rounds, following a slightly modified ARM-PCR procedure, were used to build the TCRbeta libraries. Each of the first two PCR rounds ran for around 11 cycles and used multiplex TRBV1-TRBV30 forward primers together with a Cbeta reverse primer. Sample barcodes and Illumina adapters were added in a final 25-cycle PCR using Deep VentR polymerase. Before sequencing, amplicons between 200 and 500 bp were purified from gel using a QIAquick gel extraction kit. An Illumina HiSeq 2500 was used to sequence the TCRbeta amplicons with 250-bp paired-end reads. From the authors' description of their analysis: To recover full CDR3 sequences, reads were quality-trimmed using Trimmomatic v0.33 and paired reads were then merged using FLASH v1.2.11. V, D and J germline segments were assigned to the rearranged TCRbeta sequences by MiGEC v1.2.1b. VDJtools v1.0.0 computed clonotype statistics and Shannon-Wiener diversity indices. To cut down on sampling bias, every analysis after diversity analysis relied on just the 250 most abundant clonotypes from each sample. In TCRdb, the public reads were trimmed at Q25 with fastp and aligned with MiXCR, with productive beta chains retained. Duplicate CDR3 protein sequences are folded into a single record with the most common DNA and genes. TCRdb's processing, not the authors', yielded these V and J calls. This sample gives approximately 110,000 distinct CDR3 sequences in total; roughly 69% of them show up just once. The top ten clonotypes cover approximately 10% of the sample.

Turning to this clonotype: It lacks a known antigen. This clone may be a read error of a much larger clone one base away.

Reading from cysteine to phenylalanine, the CDR3 counts 12 amino acids. Solely the CDR3 DNA is kept, with 36 bases framed from the first base. The sequencing input was liver tumor tissue from sampling region 1. The meaning of the sample's cell subset or site label: tumor region T1, superior pole. The chain is assembled from TRBV12-3 or TRBV12-4 and TRBJ2-1, with the identity of the D gene unclear. The source is a woman aged 55-70 years with primary liver carcinoma and hepatitis B virus infection. The DNA sequence follows: TGTGCCAGCAGCGCCAGCCCCAATGGGCAGTTCTTC. Translated, this gives CASSASPNGQFF.